The 28 T cell receptor beta chains below were found in one sample sequenced in a study of blood T cell repertoires in COVID-19. Produced via immunoSEQ multiplex PCR; TCRdb's table is partial and in-frame only. The data hold more than 400,000 clones, with approximately 85% observed a single time. Source material: peripheral blood. Source of these receptors: a human donor in a cohort sampled during active COVID-19.

The chain recombines TRBV30 with TRBJ1-6; TRBD1 might be the D (5 bases). The CDR3 consists of 13 residues. CDR1 GTSNPN and CDR2 SVGIG come from the germline V gene (reference sequence). Between the trimmed V and J ends, which lost 3 bases and 6 bases, there was a span of 9 bases. The CDR3 reads CAWSGQGNSPLHF. In DNA form, the CDR3 reads TGTGCCTGGAGCGGGCAGGGTAATTCACCCCTCCACTTT. The full variable domain, in which reference TRBV30 and TRBJ1-6 provide the parts outside the CDR3, is SQTIHQWPATLVQPVGSPLSLECTVEGTSNPNLYWYRQAAGRGLQLLFYSVGIGQISSEVPQNLSASRPQDRQFILSSKKLLLSDSGFYLCAWSGQGNSPLHFGNGTRLTVT.

The chain employs TRBV30 and TRBJ1-2; maybe TRBD1 (5 bases). Germline V gene data show CDR1 as GTSNPN and CDR2 as SVGIG (reference sequence). The CDR3 sequence is 14 residues long. Trimming removed 0 bases from V and 1 base from J, with 9 bases in between. The CDR3 protein is CAWSVPQGNYGYTF. The CDR3 DNA is TGTGCCTGGAGTGTCCCCCAGGGTAACTATGGCTACACCTTC.

The chain couples TRBV15 to TRBJ1-4; perhaps TRBD1 as D (5 bases). V was clipped by 4 bases and J by 8 bases, with 11 bases between them. The CDR3 length is 13 residues. Germline V CDR1 and CDR2: LNHNV, YYDKDF (reference sequence). As DNA, the CDR3 is TGTGCCACCAGCACTCAGGGCTACGAAAAACTGTTTTTT. Its protein is CATSTQGYEKLFF.

This clone was detected a few times. The chain couples TRBV5-5 to TRBJ1-2; TRBD1 is a possible D gene (6 bases). Trimming cost V 5 bases and J 3 bases, with 17 bases left between them. The CDR3 has 15 residues. The germline CDR1 and CDR2 sequences are SGHKS and YYEKEE (reference sequence). CDR3 region: CASRPTGMKDYGYTF. CDR3 bases: TGTGCCAGCAGACCTACAGGGATGAAAGACTATGGCTACACCTTC.

The V gene is TRBV19, the J gene TRBJ2-3; 11 bases agree with TRBD2. Germline-derived CDR1 and CDR2 are LNHDA and SQIVND (reference sequence). This CDR3 contains 16 residues. J was trimmed by 6 bases and V by 3 bases; bases with no gene match: 8. The CDR3 sequence is CASSMGLAEWGDTQYF. CDR3 in DNA: TGTGCCAGTAGTATGGGACTAGCGGAGTGGGGGGATACGCAGTATTTT.

Points on this clone: Distinct nucleotide sequences in the sample also encode this CDR3. Here the CDR3 reads CASSVGWGPGYGYTF. DNA of the CDR3: TGTGCCAGCAGCGTAGGGTGGGGGCCGGGGTATGGCTACACCTTC. The genes are TRBV9 and TRBJ1-2; TRBD1 is a possible D gene (6 bases). This CDR3 is 15 amino acids long. Trimming left V 0 bases short and J 5 bases short, with 14 bases between. Germline CDR1 and CDR2: SGDLS and YYNGEE.

This clone turned up a few times. The gene calls are TRBV30 and TRBJ2-2, with D possibly matching TRBD1 (5 bases). This CDR3 region has 14 residues. CDR1 is GTSNPN and CDR2 is SVGIG in the germline V gene (reference sequence). V gave up 2 bases and J gave up 7 bases, with 14 bases separating them. CDR3 loop: CAWSINQGSGELFF. The CDR3 DNA follows: TGTGCCTGGAGTATAAACCAGGGAAGCGGGGAGCTGTTTTTT.

The genes are TRBV20-1 and TRBJ1-4; D is undetermined. The CDR3 is 14 residues long. The V gene lost 3 bases and the J gene lost 5 bases, with 13 bases spanning the gap. Germline CDR1 reads DFQATT; CDR2 reads SNEGSKA (reference sequence). CDR3 protein: CSASPAGANEKLFF. CDR3 DNA sequence: TGCAGTGCTAGTCCGGCGGGCGCAAATGAAAAACTGTTTTTT.

This chain uses TRBV7-9 with TRBJ2-3, with D perhaps TRBD2 (6 bases). V was shortened by 5 bases and J by 4 bases, with 13 bases between the two germline ends. The CDR3 has 14 amino acids. Looked up from germline, CDR1 is SEHNR and CDR2 is FQNEAQ (reference sequence). The CDR3 protein is CASSDDRRADTQYF. DNA of the CDR3: TGTGCCAGCAGCGACGACCGGAGGGCAGATACGCAGTATTTT.

The genes are TRBV6-2 or TRBV6-3 and TRBJ1-1; unclear D gene. This CDR3 is built from 16 residues. Germline V gene lookup returns CDR1 MNHEY and CDR2 SVGEGT. V lost 0 bases and J 0 bases, leaving 11 bases between the germline ends. The CDR3 spells CASSYSIRIMNTEAFF. The DNA for the CDR3 is TGTGCCAGCAGTTACTCGATCAGGATAATGAACACTGAAGCTTTCTTT.

The chain employs TRBV7-9 and TRBJ2-1; 8 bases are shared with TRBD2. This CDR3 has 16 amino acids. Trimming cost V 0 bases and J 0 bases; bases outside gene matches: 1. Germline assignment: CDR1 SEHNR and CDR2 FQNEAQ (reference sequence). CDR3 sequence (DNA): TGTGCCAGCAGCTTAGCTGGGACTAGCTCCTACAATGAGCAGTTCTTC. The encoded protein is CASSLAGTSSYNEQFF. Using reference TRBV7-9 and TRBJ2-1 for the parts outside the CDR3, the full variable domain is DTGVSQNPRHKITKRGQNVTFRCDPISEHNRLYWYRQTLGQGPEFLTYFQNEAQLEKSRLLSDRFSAERPKGSFSTLEIQRTEQGDSAMYLCASSLAGTSSYNEQFFGPGTRLTVL.

The chain is built from TRBV2 and TRBJ2-2, with 12 positions matching TRBD2. The trim removed 6 bases at V and 7 bases at J, leaving 6 bases unmatched. Germline CDR1 SNHLY, CDR2 FYNNEI. CDR3 length: 15 residues. DNA of the CDR3: TGTGCCAGCAGGTCCGGACTAGCGGGATTCGGGGAGCTGTTTTTT. Its protein product is CASRSGLAGFGELFF.

The CDR3 sequence: CASSQGLAGGRETQYF. The CDR3 region has the DNA TGTGCCAGCAGCCAGGGACTAGCGGGAGGTAGAGAGACCCAGTACTTC. The rearrangement links TRBV7-9 to TRBJ2-5; 15 positions match TRBD2. Losses at the gene ends were 5 bases for V and 4 bases for J; bases not matched to a gene: 5. The CDR3 contains 16 residues. Germline lookup yields CDR1 SEHNR and CDR2 FQNEAQ (reference sequence).

In this sample, this clone turned up a few times. The V call is TRBV9, the J call TRBJ1-1, with 7 bases that match TRBD1. This CDR3 region has 14 residues. Germline CDR1 reads SGDLS; CDR2 reads YYNGEE. The junction had 6 bases not matched to a gene; V was cut back by 5 bases and J by 2 bases. CDR3 nucleotide sequence: TGTGCCAGCAGTGCAAGGGACAGAAACACTGAAGCTTTCTTT. It encodes CASSARDRNTEAFF.

The chain recombines TRBV6-1 with TRBJ1-5; 10 bases fit TRBD1. Germline CDR1 MNHNS, CDR2 SASEGT. The CDR3 contains 16 residues. V was pared by 0 bases and J by 5 bases, with 4 bases of the junction left unmatched. CDR3 DNA: TGTGCCAGCAGTGAAGCGAGGGGACAGGGGTATCAGCCCCAGCATTTT. Translated: CASSEARGQGYQPQHF.

V and J are TRBV6-1 and TRBJ1-2; D unclear. Germline CDR1 and CDR2: MNHNS and SASEGT. The CDR3 covers 13 residues. Trimming shortened V by 3 bases and J by 2 bases, and 7 bases separated the two germline ends. This chain's CDR3 is CASSETLNYGYTF. CDR3 in DNA: TGTGCCAGCAGTGAGACACTGAACTATGGCTACACCTTC.

V is TRBV7-2 and J is TRBJ1-1; D remains ambiguous. The CDR3 has 13 residues. From germline, CDR1 is SGHTA and CDR2 FQGNSA. V was trimmed by 1 base and J by 5 bases, leaving 8 bases between them. The CDR3 here is CASSLGGWTEAFF. The CDR3 coding sequence is TGTGCCAGCAGCTTAGGAGGTTGGACTGAAGCTTTCTTT.

There are a few counts of this clone. The genes are TRBV10-3 and TRBJ1-1; TRBD1 might be the D (5 bases). Germline loops: CDR1 ENHRY, CDR2 SYGVKD. The CDR3 is 14 amino acids. V was clipped by 0 bases and J by 1 base, with 6 bases between them. The CDR3 DNA is TGTGCCATCAGTGAGTCGACAGAGAACACTGAAGCTTTCTTT. It codes for CAISESTENTEAFF.

Only a few counts were recorded for this clone. The chain recombines TRBV19 with TRBJ1-2, with TRBD1 identical over 7 bases. V lost 3 bases and J lost 4; bases outside the gene matches: 8. The germline gives CDR1 LNHDA, CDR2 SQIVND (reference sequence). The CDR3 length is 15 residues. The CDR3 here is CASSIGTDKFYGYTF. In DNA, the CDR3 is TGTGCCAGTAGTATTGGGACAGACAAATTCTATGGCTACACCTTC. Using reference TRBV19 and TRBJ1-2 for the parts outside the CDR3, the full variable domain is DGGITQSPKYLFRKEGQNVTLSCEQNLNHDAMYWYRQDPGQGLRLIYYSQIVNDFQKGDIAEGYSVSREKKESFPLTVTSAQKNPTAFYLCASSIGTDKFYGYTFGSGTRLTVV.

This chain joins TRBV27 and TRBJ1-1; tentative D call: TRBD1 (5 bases). The CDR3 runs to 14 residues. Germline CDR1 is MNHEY and CDR2 is SMNVEV (reference sequence). Trimming pared 2 bases from V and 1 base from J, leaving 8 bases between. The CDR3, as DNA: TGTGCCAGCAGTTTACCCGGGGGGAACACTGAAGCTTTCTTT. Translated, it gives CASSLPGGNTEAFF.

The chain has TRBV28 and TRBJ1-2, with D possibly matching TRBD1 (5 bases). Trimming stripped 9 bases from V and 2 bases from J, with 25 bases between. The germline V gene encodes CDR1 MDHEN and CDR2 SYDVKM. This CDR3 region has 17 residues. CDR3 DNA sequence: TGTGCCAGTGGAATTGTTGGGCTTGTAGGGGCCAACTATGGCTACACCTTC. Translating gives CASGIVGLVGANYGYTF.

The chain joins TRBV6-5 to TRBJ1-5, with 7 nucleotides matching TRBD1. V dropped 6 bases and J dropped 4; count of bases not matched to a gene: 6. Germline CDR1 reads MNHEY; CDR2 reads SVGAGI. CDR3 size: 14 residues. CDR3 nucleotides: TGTGCCAGCAGCCCAGGGGGTTTAAATCAGCCCCAGCATTTT. It translates to CASSPGGLNQPQHF.

The V call is TRBV19, the J call TRBJ2-7; 15 positions match TRBD2. The CDR3 has 18 residues. V lost 2 bases and J lost 4; bases outside the gene matches: 9. Germline-derived CDR1 and CDR2 are LNHDA and SQIVND (reference sequence). CDR3 sequence (DNA): TGTGCCAGTAGTATAACGGGACTAGCGGGAGGTCCTTCGTACGAGCAGTACTTC. Amino acid sequence: CASSITGLAGGPSYEQYF.

The rearrangement joins TRBV3-1 (or the pseudogene TRBV3-2) to TRBJ1-2; no reliable D call. Germline V gene data show CDR1 as LGHDT and CDR2 as YNNKEL (reference sequence). This CDR3 contains 14 residues. V was pared by 6 bases and J by 0 bases, with 11 bases between. The CDR3 sequence is CASRSSGANYGYTF. The CDR3 DNA follows: TGTGCCAGCAGAAGCTCCGGAGCTAACTATGGCTACACCTTC.

The J gene is TRBJ1-1, the V gene TRBV28, with a possible D match to TRBD1 (5 bases). The ends were cut back, 1 base at V and 4 bases at J, with 13 bases in the middle. Germline V gives CDR1 MDHEN, CDR2 SYDVKM. The CDR3 totals 15 residues. CDR3 in amino acids: CASSLFGGLGTEAFF. For the CDR3, the DNA is TGTGCCAGCAGTTTATTCGGGGGGTTGGGCACTGAAGCTTTCTTT.

The V call is TRBV30, the J call TRBJ2-3; the D gene is possibly TRBD2 (6 bases). Germline V gives CDR1 GTSNPN, CDR2 SVGIG (reference sequence). The CDR3 spans 14 residues. Deletions cut 2 bases from V and 2 bases from J, with 11 bases between. The CDR3 region is CAWSLAGSTDTQYF. The CDR3 DNA reads TGTGCCTGGAGTCTTGCGGGGTCCACAGATACGCAGTATTTT.

The chain joins TRBV12-3 or TRBV12-4 to TRBJ2-7; tentatively, D is TRBD1 (5 bases). The CDR3 loop spans 12 amino acids. V lost 3 bases and J 4 bases, leaving 7 bases between the germline ends. The CDR3 region is CASSLYRYEQYF. CDR3 DNA sequence: TGTGCCAGCAGTTTGTACAGGTACGAGCAGTACTTC.

The genes are TRBV20-1 and TRBJ2-3; 11 positions agree with TRBD1. With 3 bases clipped from V and 6 bases from J, the junction kept 8 bases outside the gene matches. Germline V gives CDR1 DFQATT, CDR2 SNEGSKA (reference sequence). CDR3 length: 15 residues. CDR3 in DNA: TGCAGTGCTAGTGATCCGGGACAGGGGGGGGATACGCAGTATTTT. Its protein product is CSASDPGQGGDTQYF.